A selection of T cell receptor beta chains follows, all from one sample in a study of CD8+CD57+ T cells in acquired aplastic anemia. MiXCR, applied by TCRdb to the reads, yields one record per CDR3 protein. The repertoire holds around 200,000 distinct CDR3 sequences, with roughly 56% as singletons. Material for sequencing was sorted CD4+, CD8+, or CD8+CD57+ T cells (not recorded which) from PBMCs. The receptors here all came from a human donor in good health, serving as a control. Both conserved end residues are part of each CDR3. Each record gives: CDR3 DNA, CDR3 protein, clone size, CDR3 length, D gene, V gene, J gene. A D gene is named only where the DNA matches it firmly. Expanded clones get a size class; other rows say once, few or many, or leave the size out.

CDR3 DNA: TGTGCCAGCAGTGCGGGGACAGGGGGACGCACAGATACGCAGTATTTT
CDR3 protein: CASSAGTGGRTDTQYF
clone size: -
CDR3 length: 16
D gene: TRBD1
V gene: TRBV2
J gene: TRBJ2-3

CDR3 DNA: TGTGCCAGCAGCTTAGCGTCCAGCAGGGGCTACACCTTC
CDR3 protein: CASSLASSRGYTF
clone size: -
CDR3 length: 13
D gene: -
V gene: TRBV7-2
J gene: TRBJ1-2

CDR3 DNA: TGCAGTGCTGGGGACAGAAAGGGCACAGATACGCAGTATTTT
CDR3 protein: CSAGDRKGTDTQYF
clone size: many
CDR3 length: 14
D gene: TRBD1
V gene: TRBV20-1
J gene: TRBJ2-3

CDR3 DNA: TGTGCCAGCAGCTCCACAGGGGGCAGCTATGGCTACACCTTC
CDR3 protein: CASSSTGGSYGYTF
clone size: few
CDR3 length: 14
D gene: TRBD1
V gene: TRBV11-3
J gene: TRBJ1-2

CDR3 DNA: TGCAGTGCTAGAGGTCCCAGCAACACTGAAGCTTTCTTT
CDR3 protein: CSARGPSNTEAFF
clone size: -
CDR3 length: 13
D gene: -
V gene: TRBV20-1
J gene: TRBJ1-1

CDR3 DNA: TGTGCCAGCAGTGTTCGGGCAGAGACCCAGTACTTC
CDR3 protein: CASSVRAETQYF
clone size: -
CDR3 length: 12
D gene: -
V gene: TRBV11-2
J gene: TRBJ2-5

CDR3 DNA: TGTGCCATCAGTGAAGCAGGGGGAGGTCGGGAAGCTTTCTTT
CDR3 protein: CAISEAGGGREAFF
clone size: -
CDR3 length: 14
D gene: TRBD1
V gene: TRBV10-3
J gene: TRBJ1-1

CDR3 DNA: TGCAGTGCGGGCCGACAGGGGAATGAAGCTTTCTTT
CDR3 protein: CSAGRQGNEAFF
clone size: many
CDR3 length: 12
D gene: TRBD1
V gene: TRBV20-1
J gene: TRBJ1-1

CDR3 DNA: TGTGCCAGCAGTGAAGCGCTTCGGGGGAAGGAGACCCAGTACTTC
CDR3 protein: CASSEALRGKETQYF
clone size: -
CDR3 length: 15
D gene: -
V gene: TRBV2
J gene: TRBJ2-5

CDR3 DNA: TGCAGTGCTCCGACAGGGGGCTACGAGCAGTACTTC
CDR3 protein: CSAPTGGYEQYF
clone size: -
CDR3 length: 12
D gene: TRBD1
V gene: TRBV20-1
J gene: TRBJ2-7

CDR3 DNA: TGTGCCAGTAGTATTGCGACAGGGTTTCAAGAGACCCAGTACTTC
CDR3 protein: CASSIATGFQETQYF
clone size: many
CDR3 length: 15
D gene: TRBD1
V gene: TRBV19
J gene: TRBJ2-5

CDR3 DNA: TGTGCCAGCAGCTTATTCGGGGACGAGCAGTACTTC
CDR3 protein: CASSLFGDEQYF
clone size: few
CDR3 length: 12
D gene: -
V gene: TRBV11-2
J gene: TRBJ2-7

CDR3 DNA: TGTGCCAGCAGTCAAGTCCCGTTGACAGGGAGCGGCTACACCTTC
CDR3 protein: CASSQVPLTGSGYTF
clone size: many
CDR3 length: 15
D gene: TRBD1
V gene: TRBV6-2/TRBV6-3
J gene: TRBJ1-2

CDR3 DNA: TGCGCCAGCAGCGAGGCAGGGGGTACGTACCAAGAGACCCAGTACTTC
CDR3 protein: CASSEAGGTYQETQYF
clone size: many
CDR3 length: 16
D gene: TRBD1
V gene: TRBV5-1
J gene: TRBJ2-5

CDR3 DNA: TGTGCCAGCACTAGACAGGGGAACGGCTACACCTTC
CDR3 protein: CASTRQGNGYTF
clone size: many
CDR3 length: 12
D gene: TRBD1
V gene: TRBV3-1
J gene: TRBJ1-2

CDR3 DNA: TGCAGCGTGGGGACAGGGCGGGAAGGCTACACCTTC
CDR3 protein: CSVGTGREGYTF
clone size: few
CDR3 length: 12
D gene: TRBD1
V gene: TRBV29-1
J gene: TRBJ1-2

CDR3 DNA: TGTGCCAGTAGTACAGCCCGAACAGGGCCCGAGACCCAGTACTTC
CDR3 protein: CASSTARTGPETQYF
clone size: many
CDR3 length: 15
D gene: -
V gene: TRBV19
J gene: TRBJ2-5

CDR3 DNA: TGTGCCAGCAGTTTAGGGAGGGGGACGGCTAATGAAAAACTGTTTTTT
CDR3 protein: CASSLGRGTANEKLFF
clone size: many
CDR3 length: 16
D gene: -
V gene: TRBV12-3/TRBV12-4
J gene: TRBJ1-4

CDR3 DNA: TGTGCCAGCTCACCTAACACGGGACGGAACAATCAGCCCCAGCATTTT
CDR3 protein: CASSPNTGRNNQPQHF
clone size: few
CDR3 length: 16
D gene: -
V gene: TRBV18
J gene: TRBJ1-5

CDR3 DNA: TGTGCCAGCACCCAGAACAGGGGGGACGATGGCTACACCTTC
CDR3 protein: CASTQNRGDDGYTF
clone size: many
CDR3 length: 14
D gene: TRBD1
V gene: TRBV5-8
J gene: TRBJ1-2

CDR3 DNA: TGCGCCAGCAGCTTAGGTGTTGCTGGAAACACCATATATTTT
CDR3 protein: CASSLGVAGNTIYF
clone size: -
CDR3 length: 14
D gene: -
V gene: TRBV5-1
J gene: TRBJ1-3

CDR3 DNA: TGCAGTGTTAAAGCGGGGAGCTCCTACGAGCAGTACTTC
CDR3 protein: CSVKAGSSYEQYF
clone size: many
CDR3 length: 13
D gene: TRBD2
V gene: TRBV20-1
J gene: TRBJ2-7

CDR3 DNA: TGCGCCAGCAGCCAAGATTTTCCGGGCCTAGCGGGGGGCACAGATACGCAGTATTTT
CDR3 protein: CASSQDFPGLAGGTDTQYF
clone size: -
CDR3 length: 19
D gene: TRBD2
V gene: TRBV5-1
J gene: TRBJ2-3

CDR3 DNA: TGTGACAGCAGACCCGGGACTAGCGTGAATGAGCAGTTCTTC
CDR3 protein: CDSRPGTSVNEQFF
clone size: once
CDR3 length: 14
D gene: TRBD2
V gene: TRBV6-2/TRBV6-3
J gene: TRBJ2-1

CDR3 DNA: TGTGCCATCAGTGAAGGACTAGCGGGGGTTGTCAGCACAGATACGCAGTATTTT
CDR3 protein: CAISEGLAGVVSTDTQYF
clone size: -
CDR3 length: 18
D gene: TRBD2
V gene: TRBV10-3
J gene: TRBJ2-3

CDR3 DNA: TGCGCCAGCAGCAAGGACAGTTTCACAGATACGCAGTATTTT
CDR3 protein: CASSKDSFTDTQYF
clone size: -
CDR3 length: 14
D gene: -
V gene: TRBV5-1
J gene: TRBJ2-3

CDR3 DNA: TGTGCCAGCAGCGTAGGCACAGGAGCAGGCGAGCAGTACTTC
CDR3 protein: CASSVGTGAGEQYF
clone size: few
CDR3 length: 14
D gene: -
V gene: TRBV9
J gene: TRBJ2-7

CDR3 DNA: TGTGCCAGCAGTTTGCTCGGGGAAAAACTGTTTTTT
CDR3 protein: CASSLLGEKLFF
clone size: many
CDR3 length: 12
D gene: -
V gene: TRBV12-3/TRBV12-4
J gene: TRBJ1-4

CDR3 DNA: TGTGCCAGTACCCCGAGGGACAGGGCACATGGAAGTACGCAGTATTTT
CDR3 protein: CASTPRDRAHGSTQYF
clone size: -
CDR3 length: 16
D gene: TRBD1
V gene: TRBV19
J gene: TRBJ2-3

CDR3 DNA: TGTGCCAGCAGCAGGACGGCACTACGCTACGAGCAGTACTTC
CDR3 protein: CASSRTALRYEQYF
clone size: once
CDR3 length: 14
D gene: -
V gene: TRBV2
J gene: TRBJ2-7

CDR3 DNA: TGTGCCATCAGTGAGTTGGGGGCCAACGTCCTGACTTTC
CDR3 protein: CAISELGANVLTF
clone size: -
CDR3 length: 13
D gene: -
V gene: TRBV10-3
J gene: TRBJ2-6

CDR3 DNA: TGCAGTGCTAGGGGAGACAGGGGTTTTTACGAGCAGTACTTC
CDR3 protein: CSARGDRGFYEQYF
clone size: -
CDR3 length: 14
D gene: TRBD1
V gene: TRBV20-1
J gene: TRBJ2-7

CDR3 DNA: TGTGCCAGCAGTTTACTACAAGCTCACTATGGCTACACCTTC
CDR3 protein: CASSLLQAHYGYTF
clone size: -
CDR3 length: 14
D gene: -
V gene: TRBV12-3/TRBV12-4
J gene: TRBJ1-2

CDR3 DNA: TGTGCCGGTAGTATATTTGGACAGAACACCGGGGAGCTGTTTTTT
CDR3 protein: CAGSIFGQNTGELFF
clone size: -
CDR3 length: 15
D gene: -
V gene: TRBV19
J gene: TRBJ2-2

CDR3 DNA: TGTGCCAGCAGGTACACAGATACGCAGTATTTT
CDR3 protein: CASRYTDTQYF
clone size: many
CDR3 length: 11
D gene: -
V gene: TRBV6-6
J gene: TRBJ2-3

CDR3 DNA: TGTGCCAGCAGTTCGACCGGGACAGGGGCCTACGAGCAGTACTTC
CDR3 protein: CASSSTGTGAYEQYF
clone size: many
CDR3 length: 15
D gene: TRBD1
V gene: TRBV28
J gene: TRBJ2-7

CDR3 DNA: TGCAGTGCTAGAATGGGGGGAGATACGCAGTATTTT
CDR3 protein: CSARMGGDTQYF
clone size: -
CDR3 length: 12
D gene: -
V gene: TRBV20-1
J gene: TRBJ2-3

CDR3 DNA: TGCGCCAGCAGCCCAGGGGACGCGTCTTTCAATTCACCCCTCCACTTT
CDR3 protein: CASSPGDASFNSPLHF
clone size: few
CDR3 length: 16
D gene: -
V gene: TRBV5-1
J gene: TRBJ1-6

CDR3 DNA: TGTGCCAGCAGCTTACCGGGACTAGCTTCCGGGGAGCTGTTTTTT
CDR3 protein: CASSLPGLASGELFF
clone size: many
CDR3 length: 15
D gene: TRBD2
V gene: TRBV7-6
J gene: TRBJ2-2

CDR3 DNA: TGCGCCAGCAACGCCGGACCGCTTCTTGATGGGACAGATACGCAGTATTTT
CDR3 protein: CASNAGPLLDGTDTQYF
clone size: -
CDR3 length: 17
D gene: -
V gene: TRBV10-2
J gene: TRBJ2-3

CDR3 DNA: TGCAGTGCTAGCCTGGGGCATAGGGACCTTACCCTGGATTTT
CDR3 protein: CSASLGHRDLTLDF
clone size: -
CDR3 length: 14
D gene: -
V gene: TRBV20-1
J gene: TRBJ2-3

CDR3 DNA: TGCAGTGCTGGGGGGCCAGCGGGGACAGATACGCAGTATTTT
CDR3 protein: CSAGGPAGTDTQYF
clone size: -
CDR3 length: 14
D gene: -
V gene: TRBV20-1
J gene: TRBJ2-3

CDR3 DNA: TGCAGTGCTAGCGCTGGGACGGGACTCACTGAAGCTTTCTTT
CDR3 protein: CSASAGTGLTEAFF
clone size: -
CDR3 length: 14
D gene: -
V gene: TRBV20-1
J gene: TRBJ1-1

CDR3 DNA: TGTGCCAGTAGTGCGTCCGGGACAGCCATCTCTCGAGCCAACGTCCTGACTTTC
CDR3 protein: CASSASGTAISRANVLTF
clone size: -
CDR3 length: 18
D gene: TRBD1
V gene: TRBV19
J gene: TRBJ2-6

CDR3 DNA: TGCGCCAGCAGTGGAAACAGGGCGAACACCGGGGAGCTGTTTTTT
CDR3 protein: CASSGNRANTGELFF
clone size: -
CDR3 length: 15
D gene: -
V gene: TRBV10-1
J gene: TRBJ2-2

CDR3 DNA: TGCGCCAGCAGCTTGCTGCTAGCGGGGCACAATGAGCAGTTCTTC
CDR3 protein: CASSLLLAGHNEQFF
clone size: -
CDR3 length: 15
D gene: TRBD2
V gene: TRBV5-1
J gene: TRBJ2-1

CDR3 DNA: TGTGCCAGCAGCGTAGAGGCAGGCGGCTACACCTTC
CDR3 protein: CASSVEAGGYTF
clone size: -
CDR3 length: 12
D gene: -
V gene: TRBV9
J gene: TRBJ1-2

CDR3 DNA: TGTGCCAGCAGTGAAACTTTACAGACACCCAATTACGAGCAGTACTTC
CDR3 protein: CASSETLQTPNYEQYF
clone size: -
CDR3 length: 16
D gene: -
V gene: TRBV2
J gene: TRBJ2-7

CDR3 DNA: -
CDR3 protein: CASSQDNREDYGCTF
clone size: -
CDR3 length: 15
D gene: -
V gene: TRBV7-9
J gene: TRBJ1-2

CDR3 DNA: TGTGCCAGTAGTACCACCGGGACAGGGTTCTATGGCTACACCTTC
CDR3 protein: CASSTTGTGFYGYTF
clone size: -
CDR3 length: 15
D gene: TRBD1
V gene: TRBV19
J gene: TRBJ1-2

CDR3 DNA: TGTGCCAGCAGCTTAGCGGTCCAGGGGAAGACCCAGTACTTC
CDR3 protein: CASSLAVQGKTQYF
clone size: -
CDR3 length: 14
D gene: -
V gene: TRBV7-8
J gene: TRBJ2-5